The clone carrying this TCR beta chain was seen a few times. Its antigen is still unknown. Germline CDR1 and CDR2: SNHLY and FYNNEI. Trimming removed 4 bases at V and 2 bases at J, with 8 bases between. The CDR3 loop spans 13 amino acids. These data originate in a study of shared clonotypes between healthy human individuals. General study findings and limits: Naive subsets tended to show greater estimated richness than memory subsets.

This was a deep-level run. TCRdb keeps only in-frame clones here, not all; method: immunoSEQ multiplex PCR. The sample shows approximately 250,000 clones, about 65% of them seen only once. This chain links TRBV2 with TRBJ2-5; D is uncertain. The sequenced sample consisted of memory CD4+ T cells sorted from blood. The subset was: CD45RA-negative fraction. This TCR came from a young man in good health. CDR3 amino acids: CASSADHQETQYF. In DNA, the CDR3 is TGTGCCAGCAGTGCGGACCATCAAGAGACCCAGTACTTC.